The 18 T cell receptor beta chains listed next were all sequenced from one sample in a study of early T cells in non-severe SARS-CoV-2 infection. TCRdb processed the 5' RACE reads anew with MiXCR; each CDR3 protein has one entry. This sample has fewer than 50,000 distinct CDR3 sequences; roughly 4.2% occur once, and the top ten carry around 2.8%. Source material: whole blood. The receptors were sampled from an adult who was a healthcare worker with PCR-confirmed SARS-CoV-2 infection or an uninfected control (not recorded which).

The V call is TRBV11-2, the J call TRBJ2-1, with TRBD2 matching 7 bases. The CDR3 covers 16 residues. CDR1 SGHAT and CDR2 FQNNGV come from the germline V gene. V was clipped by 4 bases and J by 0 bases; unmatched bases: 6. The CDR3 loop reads CASSSRQRGSYNEQFF. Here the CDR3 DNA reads TGTGCCAGCAGCTCCCGCCAGCGGGGCTCCTACAATGAGCAGTTCTTC.

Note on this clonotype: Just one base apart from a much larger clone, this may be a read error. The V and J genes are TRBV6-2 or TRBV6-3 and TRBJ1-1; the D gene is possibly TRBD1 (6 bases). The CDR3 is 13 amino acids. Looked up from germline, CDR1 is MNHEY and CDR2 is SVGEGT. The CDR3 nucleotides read TGTGCCAGCAGTTACTCGGGGGGCACTGACGCTTTCTTT. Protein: CASSYSGGTDAFF.

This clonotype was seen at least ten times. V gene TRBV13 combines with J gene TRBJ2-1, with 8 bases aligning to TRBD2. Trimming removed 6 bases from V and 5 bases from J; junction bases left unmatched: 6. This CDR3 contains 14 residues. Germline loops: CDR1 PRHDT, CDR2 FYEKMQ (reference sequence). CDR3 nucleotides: TGTGCCAGCAGAAACGGGAGGGCCGACAATGAGCAGTTCTTC. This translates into CASRNGRADNEQFF.

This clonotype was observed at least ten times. The chain's CDR3 is CASSTPGLVDEQYF. Written as DNA, the CDR3 is TGTGCCAGCAGCACCCCGGGTTTGGTCGACGAGCAGTACTTC. The V call is TRBV9, the J call TRBJ2-7; D call uncertain. This CDR3 contains 14 residues. The germline V and J ends were trimmed by 4 bases and 5 bases, with 16 bases remaining between them. The V gene's germline CDR1 is SGDLS and CDR2 YYNGEE.

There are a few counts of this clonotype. The CDR3 loop is CASSSRTGGTYTF. The CDR3, as DNA: TGTGCCAGCAGCTCCCGCACTGGGGGTACCTACACCTTC. The rearrangement links TRBV3-1 to TRBJ1-2; the D gene is possibly TRBD1 (5 bases). V was trimmed by 5 bases and J by 10 bases, leaving 17 bases between them. This CDR3 comprises 13 residues. CDR1 and CDR2 (germline): LGHDT, YNNKEL (reference sequence).

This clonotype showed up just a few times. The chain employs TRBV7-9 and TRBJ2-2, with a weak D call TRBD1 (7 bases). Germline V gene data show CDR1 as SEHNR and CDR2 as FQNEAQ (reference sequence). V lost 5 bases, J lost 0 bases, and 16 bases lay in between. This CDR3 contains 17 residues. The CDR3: CASSPGQGGSNTGELFF. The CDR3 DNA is TGTGCCAGCAGCCCCGGGCAGGGGGGATCGAACACCGGGGAGCTGTTTTTT.

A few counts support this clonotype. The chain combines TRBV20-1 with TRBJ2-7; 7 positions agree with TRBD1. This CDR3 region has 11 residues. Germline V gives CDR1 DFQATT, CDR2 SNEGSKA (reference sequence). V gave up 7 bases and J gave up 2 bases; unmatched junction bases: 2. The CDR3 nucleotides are TGCAGTGTTGGGACAGCCTACGAGCAGTACTTC. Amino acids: CSVGTAYEQYF.

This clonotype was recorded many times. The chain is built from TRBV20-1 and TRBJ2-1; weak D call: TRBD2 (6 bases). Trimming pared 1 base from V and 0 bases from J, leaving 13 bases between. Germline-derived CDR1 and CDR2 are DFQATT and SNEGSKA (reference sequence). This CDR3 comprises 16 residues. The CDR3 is CSARGGDLNSYNEQFF. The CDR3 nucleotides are TGCAGTGCTAGAGGCGGGGACTTGAACTCCTACAATGAGCAGTTCTTC.

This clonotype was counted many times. CDR3: CASSLGPGGLYNEQFF. DNA for the CDR3: TGTGCCAGCAGCCTGGGGCCGGGGGGCCTCTACAATGAGCAGTTCTTC. The chain employs TRBV5-6 and TRBJ2-1; perhaps TRBD2 as D (7 bases). This CDR3 spans 16 amino acids. Germline V CDR1 and CDR2: SGHDT, YYEEEE. Trimming removed 4 bases at V and 3 bases at J, with 17 bases between.

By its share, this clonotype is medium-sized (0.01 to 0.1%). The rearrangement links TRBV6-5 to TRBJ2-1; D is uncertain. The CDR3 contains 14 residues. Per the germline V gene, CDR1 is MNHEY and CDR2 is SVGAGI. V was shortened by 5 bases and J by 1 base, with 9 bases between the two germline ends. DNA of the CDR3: TGTGCCAGCAGTCCTGGTTCTTCCTACAATGAGCAGTTCTTC. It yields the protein CASSPGSSYNEQFF.

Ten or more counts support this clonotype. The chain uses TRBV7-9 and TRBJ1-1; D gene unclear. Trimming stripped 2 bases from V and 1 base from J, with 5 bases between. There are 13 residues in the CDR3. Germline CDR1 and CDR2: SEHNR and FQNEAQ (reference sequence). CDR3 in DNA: TGTGCCAGCAGCTTAAACGGGAACACTGAAGCTTTCTTT. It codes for CASSLNGNTEAFF.

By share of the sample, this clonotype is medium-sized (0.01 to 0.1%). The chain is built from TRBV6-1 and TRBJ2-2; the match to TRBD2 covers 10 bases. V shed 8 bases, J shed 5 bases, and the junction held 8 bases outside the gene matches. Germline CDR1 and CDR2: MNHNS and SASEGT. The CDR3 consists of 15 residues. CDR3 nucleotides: TGTGCCAGCGGGGAGGTAGCGGGAGGTACCGGGGAGCTGTTTTTT. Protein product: CASGEVAGGTGELFF.

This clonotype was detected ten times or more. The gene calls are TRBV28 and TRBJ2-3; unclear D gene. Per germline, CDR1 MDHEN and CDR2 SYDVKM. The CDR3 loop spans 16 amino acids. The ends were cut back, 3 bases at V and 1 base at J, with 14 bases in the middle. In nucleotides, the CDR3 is TGTGCCAGCAGTTTTGTGTTAGGGCCCCGCACAGATACGCAGTATTTT. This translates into CASSFVLGPRTDTQYF.

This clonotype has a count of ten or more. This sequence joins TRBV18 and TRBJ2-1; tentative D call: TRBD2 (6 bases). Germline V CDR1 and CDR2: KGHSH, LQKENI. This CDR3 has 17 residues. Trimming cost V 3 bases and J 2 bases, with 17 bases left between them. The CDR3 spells CASSPLAVGGPYNEQFF. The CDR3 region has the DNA TGTGCCAGCTCACCTTTAGCAGTGGGAGGTCCCTACAATGAGCAGTTCTTC.

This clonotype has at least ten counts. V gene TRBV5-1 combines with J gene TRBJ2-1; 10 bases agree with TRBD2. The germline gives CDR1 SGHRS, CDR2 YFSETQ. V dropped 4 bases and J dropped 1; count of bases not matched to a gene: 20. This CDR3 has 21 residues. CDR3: CASSRSRLNWTSGLSYNEQFF. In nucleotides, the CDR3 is TGCGCCAGCAGCCGCTCTCGACTAAATTGGACTAGCGGCTTATCCTACAATGAGCAGTTCTTC.

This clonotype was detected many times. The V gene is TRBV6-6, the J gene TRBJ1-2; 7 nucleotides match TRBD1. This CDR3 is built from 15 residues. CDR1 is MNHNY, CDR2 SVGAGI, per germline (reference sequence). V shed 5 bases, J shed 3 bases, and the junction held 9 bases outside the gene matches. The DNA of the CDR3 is TGTGCCAGCAGTCCCCCGTCAGGGGGGTACTATGGCTACACCTTC. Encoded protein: CASSPPSGGYYGYTF.

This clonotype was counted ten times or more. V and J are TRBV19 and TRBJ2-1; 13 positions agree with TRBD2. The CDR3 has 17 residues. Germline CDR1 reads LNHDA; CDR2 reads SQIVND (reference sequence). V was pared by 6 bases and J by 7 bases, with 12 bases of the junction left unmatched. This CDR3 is CASSPPWTSGSRNEQFF. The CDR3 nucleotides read TGTGCCAGTAGCCCCCCCTGGACTAGCGGGAGCAGGAATGAGCAGTTCTTC.

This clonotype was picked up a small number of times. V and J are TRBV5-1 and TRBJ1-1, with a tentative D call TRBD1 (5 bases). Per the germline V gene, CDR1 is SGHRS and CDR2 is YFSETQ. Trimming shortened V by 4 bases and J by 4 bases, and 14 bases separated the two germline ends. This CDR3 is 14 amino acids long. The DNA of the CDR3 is TGCGCCAGCAGCCTAAGTCGCGGGGGCACTGAAGCTTTCTTT. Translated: CASSLSRGGTEAFF.